This TCR beta chain was observed in a study of cytomegalovirus exposure and HLA in healthy donors. About the study: Samples from HLA-typed donors yielded about 86 million unique TCRs in an early data release.

The CDR3 spans 14 residues. Germline V CDR1 and CDR2: SQVTM, ANQGSEA. V was trimmed by 8 bases and J by 9 bases, leaving 24 bases between them. The study ran its PCR with 60 Vbeta and 13 Jbeta primers. Using immunoSEQ multiplex PCR, the repertoire was profiled, and TCRdb retains in-frame clones only, with some absent. The sample has 170,000 or so clones, roughly three quarters seen once. General study results and limits: Later, an analysis found that common viral pathogens appeared to be linked with several of the most significant clusters. Over 15,000 TCR beta sequences were associated with HLA alleles at 0.05 false discovery rate in a later analysis. A prior analysis recorded that most TCR beta V segments were productive about 90% or about 30% of the time.

Comments on this clone: What it binds is not known.

The sequence came from a woman aged 45 to 65 in good health and CMV-seropositive. The source material was PBMCs. The chain joins TRBV29-1 to TRBJ2-3; perhaps TRBD1 as D (6 bases). In DNA, the CDR3 is TGCAGCAGCGCCGATAGGACAGACCGTTCCACGCAGTATTTT. It translates to CSSADRTDRSTQYF.